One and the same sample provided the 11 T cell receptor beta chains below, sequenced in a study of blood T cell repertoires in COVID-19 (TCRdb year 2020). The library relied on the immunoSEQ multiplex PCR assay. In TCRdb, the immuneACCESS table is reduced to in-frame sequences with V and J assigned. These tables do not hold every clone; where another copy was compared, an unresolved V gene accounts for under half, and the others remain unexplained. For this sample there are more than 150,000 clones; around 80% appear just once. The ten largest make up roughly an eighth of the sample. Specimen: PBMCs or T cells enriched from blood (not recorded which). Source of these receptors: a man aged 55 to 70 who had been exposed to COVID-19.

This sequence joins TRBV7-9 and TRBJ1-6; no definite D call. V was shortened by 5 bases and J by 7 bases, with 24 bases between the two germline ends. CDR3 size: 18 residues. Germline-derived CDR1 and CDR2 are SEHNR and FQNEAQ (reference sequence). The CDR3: CASSHPAEGDLWNSPLHF. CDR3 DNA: TGTGCCAGCAGCCACCCTGCGGAGGGAGATCTTTGGAATTCACCCCTCCACTTT.

CDR3 sequence reads: CASSYGLAGGPREQYF. The DNA of the CDR3 is TGTGCCAGCAGCTACGGACTAGCGGGAGGGCCCCGCGAGCAGTACTTC. The chain combines TRBV7-9 with TRBJ2-7; 15 nucleotides agree with TRBD2. V lost 4 bases to trimming and J lost 6 bases; unmatched junction nucleotides: 7. The CDR3 is made up of 16 amino acids. Germline V CDR1 and CDR2: SEHNR, FQNEAQ (reference sequence).

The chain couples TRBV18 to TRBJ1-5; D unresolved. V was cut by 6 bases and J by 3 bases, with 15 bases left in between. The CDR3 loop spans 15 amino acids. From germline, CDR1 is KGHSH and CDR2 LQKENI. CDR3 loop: CASSPGGRNNQPQHF. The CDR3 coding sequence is TGTGCCAGCTCCCCGGGCGGGCGGAACAATCAGCCCCAGCATTTT. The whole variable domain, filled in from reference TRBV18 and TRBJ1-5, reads NAGVMQNPRHLVRRRGQEARLRCSPMKGHSHVYWYRQLPEEGLKFMVYLQKENIIDESGMPKERFSAEFPKEGPSILRIQQVVRGDSAAYFCASSPGGRNNQPQHFGDGTRLSIL.

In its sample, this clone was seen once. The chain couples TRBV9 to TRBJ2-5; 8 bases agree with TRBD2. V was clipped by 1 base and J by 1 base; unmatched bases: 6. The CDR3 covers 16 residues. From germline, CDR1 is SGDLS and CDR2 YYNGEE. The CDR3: CASSVKSGRGQETQYF. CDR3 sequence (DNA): TGTGCCAGCAGCGTAAAAAGCGGGAGAGGCCAAGAGACCCAGTACTTC.

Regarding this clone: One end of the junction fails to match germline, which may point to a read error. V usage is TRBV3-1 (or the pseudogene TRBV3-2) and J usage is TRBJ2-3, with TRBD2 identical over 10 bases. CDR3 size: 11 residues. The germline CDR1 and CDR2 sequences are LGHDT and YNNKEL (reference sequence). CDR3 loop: CASRSTGTSVF. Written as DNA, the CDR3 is TGTGCCAGCAGATCAACCGGGACTAGCGTTTTT.

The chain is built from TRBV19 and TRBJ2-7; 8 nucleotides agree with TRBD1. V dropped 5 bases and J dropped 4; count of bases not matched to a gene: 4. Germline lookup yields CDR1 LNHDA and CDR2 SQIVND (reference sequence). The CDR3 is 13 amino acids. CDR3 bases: TGTGCCAGTAGTCTGGACAGGGCATACGAGCAGTACTTC. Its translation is CASSLDRAYEQYF.

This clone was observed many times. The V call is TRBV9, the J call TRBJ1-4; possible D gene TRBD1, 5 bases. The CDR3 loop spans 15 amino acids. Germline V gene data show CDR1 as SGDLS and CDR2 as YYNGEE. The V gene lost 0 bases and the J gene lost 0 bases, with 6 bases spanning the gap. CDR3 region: CASSVGGATNEKLFF. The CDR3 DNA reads TGTGCCAGCAGCGTAGGGGGGGCAACTAATGAAAAACTGTTTTTT.

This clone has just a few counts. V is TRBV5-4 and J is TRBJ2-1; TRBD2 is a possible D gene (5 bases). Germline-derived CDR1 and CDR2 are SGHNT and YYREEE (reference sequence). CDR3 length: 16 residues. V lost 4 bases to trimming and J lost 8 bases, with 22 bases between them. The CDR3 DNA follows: TGTGCCAGCAGCCCGAGTGCGGATAGCGCCTTGTATGAGCAGTTCTTC. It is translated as CASSPSADSALYEQFF.

CDR3 sequence reads: CASRPQGRYNEQFF. CDR3 DNA: TGTGCCAGCAGACCACAGGGGCGCTACAATGAGCAGTTCTTC. The chain carries TRBV3-1 (or the pseudogene TRBV3-2) and TRBJ2-1; TRBD1 matches at 7 bases. This CDR3 comprises 14 residues. Germline lookup yields CDR1 LGHDT and CDR2 YNNKEL (reference sequence). Germline trimming cut 6 bases from V and 3 bases from J; bases unmatched to any gene: 5.

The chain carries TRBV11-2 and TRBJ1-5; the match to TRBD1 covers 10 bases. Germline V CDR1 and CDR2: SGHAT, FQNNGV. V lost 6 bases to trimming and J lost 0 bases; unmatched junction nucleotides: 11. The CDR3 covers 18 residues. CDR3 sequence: CASSVGGQGINSNQPQHF. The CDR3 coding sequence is TGTGCCAGCAGTGTCGGGGGACAGGGGATTAATAGCAATCAGCCCCAGCATTTT.

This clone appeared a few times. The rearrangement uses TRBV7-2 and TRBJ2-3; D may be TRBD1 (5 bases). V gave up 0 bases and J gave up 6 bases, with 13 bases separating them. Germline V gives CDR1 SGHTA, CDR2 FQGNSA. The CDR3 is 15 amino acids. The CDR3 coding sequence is TGTGCCAGCAGCTTAGCGTCAGGGTACAGTGATACGCAGTATTTT. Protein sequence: CASSLASGYSDTQYF.